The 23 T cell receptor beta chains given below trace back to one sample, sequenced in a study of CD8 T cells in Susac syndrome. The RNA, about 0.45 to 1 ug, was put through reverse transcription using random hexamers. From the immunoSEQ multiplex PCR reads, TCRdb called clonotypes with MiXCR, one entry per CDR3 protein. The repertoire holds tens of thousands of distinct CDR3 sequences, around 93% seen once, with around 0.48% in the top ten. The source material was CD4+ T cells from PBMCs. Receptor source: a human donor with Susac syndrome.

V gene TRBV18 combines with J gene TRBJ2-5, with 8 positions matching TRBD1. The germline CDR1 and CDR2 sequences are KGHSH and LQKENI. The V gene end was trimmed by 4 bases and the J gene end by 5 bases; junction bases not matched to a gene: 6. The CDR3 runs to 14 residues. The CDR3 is CASSRQGAKETQYF. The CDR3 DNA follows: TGTGCCAGCTCACGGCAGGGGGCGAAGGAGACCCAGTACTTC. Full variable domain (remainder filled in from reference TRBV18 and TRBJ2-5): NAGVMQNPRHLVRRRGQEARLRCSPMKGHSHVYWYRQLPEEGLKFMVYLQKENIIDESGMPKERFSAEFPKEGPSILRIQQVVRGDSAAYFCASSRQGAKETQYFGPGTRLLVL.

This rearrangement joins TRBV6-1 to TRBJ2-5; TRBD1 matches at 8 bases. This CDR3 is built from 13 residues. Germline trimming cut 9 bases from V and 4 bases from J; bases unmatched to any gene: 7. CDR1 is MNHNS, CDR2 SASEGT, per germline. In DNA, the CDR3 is TGTGCCAGGTCTCAGGGGGCGAGAGAGACCCAGTACTTC. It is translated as CARSQGARETQYF.

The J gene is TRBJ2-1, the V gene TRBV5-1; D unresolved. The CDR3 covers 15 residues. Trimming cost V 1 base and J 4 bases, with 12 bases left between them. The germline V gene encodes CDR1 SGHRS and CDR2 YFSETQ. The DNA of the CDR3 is TGCGCCAGCAGCTTGAGTGGAGATAAATACAATGAGCAGTTCTTC. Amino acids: CASSLSGDKYNEQFF.

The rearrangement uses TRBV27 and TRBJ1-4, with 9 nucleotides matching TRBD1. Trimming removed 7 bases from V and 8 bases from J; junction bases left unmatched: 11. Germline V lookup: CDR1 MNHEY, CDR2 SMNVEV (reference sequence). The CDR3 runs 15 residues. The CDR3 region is CASNHFRDREEKLFF. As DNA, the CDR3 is TGTGCCAGCAACCATTTCCGGGACAGGGAGGAAAAACTGTTTTTT.

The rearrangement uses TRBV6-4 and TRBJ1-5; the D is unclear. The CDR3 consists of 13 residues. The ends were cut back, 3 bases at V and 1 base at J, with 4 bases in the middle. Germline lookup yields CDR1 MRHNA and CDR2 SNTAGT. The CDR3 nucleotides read TGTGCCAGCAGTGAAGGGAGCAATCAGCCCCAGCATTTT. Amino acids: CASSEGSNQPQHF.

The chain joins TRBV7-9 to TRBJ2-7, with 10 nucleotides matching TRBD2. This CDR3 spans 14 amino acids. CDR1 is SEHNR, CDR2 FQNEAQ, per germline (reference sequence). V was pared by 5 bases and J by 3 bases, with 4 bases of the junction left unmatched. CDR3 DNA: TGTGCCAGCAGCCGAACTAGCGGGGTCTACGAGCAGTACTTC. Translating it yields CASSRTSGVYEQYF.

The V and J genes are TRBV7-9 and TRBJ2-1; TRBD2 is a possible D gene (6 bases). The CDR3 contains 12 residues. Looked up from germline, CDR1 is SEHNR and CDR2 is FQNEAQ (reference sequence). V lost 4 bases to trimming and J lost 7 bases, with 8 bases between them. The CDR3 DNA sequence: TGTGCCAGCAGCTCACTAGCAAATGAGCAGTTCTTC. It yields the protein CASSSLANEQFF.

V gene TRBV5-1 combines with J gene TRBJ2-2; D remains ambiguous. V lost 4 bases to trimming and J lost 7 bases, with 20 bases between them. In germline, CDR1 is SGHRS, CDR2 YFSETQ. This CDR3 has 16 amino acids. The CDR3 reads CASSLLSGTRGGELFF. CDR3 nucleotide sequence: TGCGCCAGCAGCCTGCTGTCAGGAACCCGCGGCGGGGAGCTGTTTTTT.

This CDR3 is CSASEGLLVTYEQYF. CDR3 DNA sequence: TGCAGTGCTAGTGAGGGGTTGCTAGTCACGTACGAGCAGTACTTC. The J gene is TRBJ2-7, the V gene TRBV20-1; perhaps D is TRBD1 or TRBD2 (5 bases each). The CDR3 loop spans 15 amino acids. CDR1 and CDR2 (germline): DFQATT, SNEGSKA (reference sequence). Trimming took 3 bases from V and 4 from J, leaving 19 bases between them.

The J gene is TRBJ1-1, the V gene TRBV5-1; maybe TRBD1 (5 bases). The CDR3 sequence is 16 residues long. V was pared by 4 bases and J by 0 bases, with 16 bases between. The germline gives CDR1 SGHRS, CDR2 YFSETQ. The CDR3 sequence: CASSVNWGRLNTEAFF. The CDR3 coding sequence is TGCGCCAGCAGCGTAAACTGGGGACGGCTGAACACTGAAGCTTTCTTT. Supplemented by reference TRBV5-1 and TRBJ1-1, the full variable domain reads KAGVTQTPRYLIKTRGQQVTLSCSPISGHRSVSWYQQTPGQGLQFLFEYFSETQRNKGNFPGRFSGRQFSNSRSEMNVSTLELGDSALYLCASSVNWGRLNTEAFFGQGTRLTVV.

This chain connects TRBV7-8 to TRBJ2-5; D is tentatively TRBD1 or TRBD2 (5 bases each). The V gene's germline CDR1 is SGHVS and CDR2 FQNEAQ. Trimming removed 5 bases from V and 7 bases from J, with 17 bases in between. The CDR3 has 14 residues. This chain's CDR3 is CASSLRDLVGTQYF. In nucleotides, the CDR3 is TGTGCCAGCAGCCTACGGGACCTCGTGGGGACCCAGTACTTC. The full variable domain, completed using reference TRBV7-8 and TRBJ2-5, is GAGVSQSPRYKVAKRGQDVALRCDPISGHVSLFWYQQALGQGPEFLTYFQNEAQLDKSGLPSDRFFAERPEGSVSTLKIQRTQQEDSAVYLCASSLRDLVGTQYFGPGTRLLVL.

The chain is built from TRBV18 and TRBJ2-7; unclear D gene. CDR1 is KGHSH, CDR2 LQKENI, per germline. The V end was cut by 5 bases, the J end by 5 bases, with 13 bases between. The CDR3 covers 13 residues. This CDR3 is CASSSRSTDEQYF. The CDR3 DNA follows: TGTGCCAGCTCATCCCGGAGTACCGACGAGCAGTACTTC.

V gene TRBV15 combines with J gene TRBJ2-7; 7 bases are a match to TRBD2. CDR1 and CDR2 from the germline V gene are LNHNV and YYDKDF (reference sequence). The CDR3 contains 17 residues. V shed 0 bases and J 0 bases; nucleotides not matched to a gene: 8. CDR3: CATSRDNEAGLSYEQYF. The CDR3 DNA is TGTGCCACCAGCAGAGATAACGAAGCGGGACTCTCCTACGAGCAGTACTTC.

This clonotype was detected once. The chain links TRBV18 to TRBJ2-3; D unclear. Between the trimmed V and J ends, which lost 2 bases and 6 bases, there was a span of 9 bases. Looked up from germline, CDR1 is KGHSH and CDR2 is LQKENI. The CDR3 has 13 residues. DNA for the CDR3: TGTGCCAGCTCACCATCCCCCCGGGATACGCAGTATTTT. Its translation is CASSPSPRDTQYF. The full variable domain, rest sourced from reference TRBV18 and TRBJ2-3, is NAGVMQNPRHLVRRRGQEARLRCSPMKGHSHVYWYRQLPEEGLKFMVYLQKENIIDESGMPKERFSAEFPKEGPSILRIQQVVRGDSAAYFCASSPSPRDTQYFGPGTRLTVL.

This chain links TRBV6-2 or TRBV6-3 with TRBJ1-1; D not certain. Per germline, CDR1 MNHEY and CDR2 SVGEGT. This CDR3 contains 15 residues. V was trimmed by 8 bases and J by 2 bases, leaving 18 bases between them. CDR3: CASVQVSKANTEAFF. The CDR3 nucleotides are TGTGCCAGCGTCCAAGTGAGTAAGGCCAACACTGAAGCTTTCTTT.

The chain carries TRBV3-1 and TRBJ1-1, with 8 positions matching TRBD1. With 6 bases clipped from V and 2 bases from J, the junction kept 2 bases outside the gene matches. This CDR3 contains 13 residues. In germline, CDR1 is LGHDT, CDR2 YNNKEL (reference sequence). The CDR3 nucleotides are TGTGCCAGCAGGGGGACAGGCAACACTGAAGCTTTCTTT. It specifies CASRGTGNTEAFF.

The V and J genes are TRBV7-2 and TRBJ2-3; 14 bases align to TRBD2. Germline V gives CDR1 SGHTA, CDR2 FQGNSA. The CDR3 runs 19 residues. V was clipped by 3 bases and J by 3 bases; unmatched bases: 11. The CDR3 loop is CASSFPWTSGGSLTDTQYF. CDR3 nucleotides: TGTGCCAGCAGCTTCCCCTGGACTAGCGGGGGGTCTCTAACAGATACGCAGTATTTT.

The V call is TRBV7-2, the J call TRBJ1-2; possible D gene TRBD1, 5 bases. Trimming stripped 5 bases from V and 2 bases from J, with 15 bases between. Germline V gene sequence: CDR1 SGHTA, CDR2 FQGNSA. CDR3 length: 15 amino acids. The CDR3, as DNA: TGTGCCAGCAGCCTGGGCAGGGTGACAAACTATGGCTACACCTTC. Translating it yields CASSLGRVTNYGYTF.

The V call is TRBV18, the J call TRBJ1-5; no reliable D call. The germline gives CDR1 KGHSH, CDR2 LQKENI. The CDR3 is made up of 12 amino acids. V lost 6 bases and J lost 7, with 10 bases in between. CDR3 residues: CASSGGKQPQHF. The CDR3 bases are TGTGCCAGCTCCGGTGGGAAACAGCCCCAGCATTTT. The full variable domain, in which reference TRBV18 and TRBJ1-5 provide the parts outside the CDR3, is NAGVMQNPRHLVRRRGQEARLRCSPMKGHSHVYWYRQLPEEGLKFMVYLQKENIIDESGMPKERFSAEFPKEGPSILRIQQVVRGDSAAYFCASSGGKQPQHFGDGTRLSIL.

The DNA for the CDR3 is TGTGCCAGCAGCCAAGAAACCGGGGTCGAGCAGTACTTC. It specifies CASSQETGVEQYF. The chain couples TRBV3-1 to TRBJ2-7; D is perhaps TRBD2 (5 bases). Trimming removed 0 bases at V and 6 bases at J, with 9 bases between. Germline CDR1 is LGHDT and CDR2 is YNNKEL (reference sequence). This CDR3 region has 13 residues.

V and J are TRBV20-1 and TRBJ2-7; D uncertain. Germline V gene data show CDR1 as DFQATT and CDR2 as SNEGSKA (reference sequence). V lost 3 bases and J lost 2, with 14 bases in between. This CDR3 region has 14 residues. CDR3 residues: CSASAADRTYEQYF. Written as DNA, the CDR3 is TGCAGTGCTAGCGCTGCGGACCGAACCTACGAGCAGTACTTC.

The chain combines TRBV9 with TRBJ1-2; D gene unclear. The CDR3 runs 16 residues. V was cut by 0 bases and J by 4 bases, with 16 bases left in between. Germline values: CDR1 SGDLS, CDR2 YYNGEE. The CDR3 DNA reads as TGTGCCAGCAGCGTAGCCATTCAAGTTAACCCCTATGGCTACACCTTC. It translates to CASSVAIQVNPYGYTF.

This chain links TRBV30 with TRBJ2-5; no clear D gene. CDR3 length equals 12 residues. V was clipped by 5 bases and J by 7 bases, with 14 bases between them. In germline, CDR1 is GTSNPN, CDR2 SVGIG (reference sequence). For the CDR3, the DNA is TGTGCCTGGGGGCCCAGCGACGGGACCCAGTACTTC. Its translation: CAWGPSDGTQYF. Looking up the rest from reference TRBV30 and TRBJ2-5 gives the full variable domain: SQTIHQWPATLVQPVGSPLSLECTVEGTSNPNLYWYRQAAGRGLQLLFYSVGIGQISSEVPQNLSASRPQDRQFILSSKKLLLSDSGFYLCAWGPSDGTQYFGPGTRLLVL.